A single sample gave rise to the 15 T cell receptor beta chains below, sequenced in a study of identical twins. MiXCR was run by TCRdb on the 5' RACE reads, yielding one entry per CDR3 protein. The sample yields hundreds of thousands of distinct CDR3 sequences, around an eighth seen once. The data also belong to a second study, concerning yellow fever vaccine responses in identical twins.

The sequencing sample was made of CD8+ T cells sorted from blood. Receptors originate from a woman between 18 and 29 years old in good health.

The chain joins TRBV7-9 to TRBJ2-5; D gene ambiguous. This CDR3 comprises 13 residues. Looked up from germline, CDR1 is SEHNR and CDR2 is FQNEAQ (reference sequence). Trimming took 7 bases from V and 5 from J, leaving 14 bases between them. The DNA of the CDR3 is TGTGCCAGCACCGATACCCTCCGGGAGACCCAGTACTTC. Encoded protein: CASTDTLRETQYF.

This clonotype was recorded a few times. Germline and junction disagree at one end, which may indicate a read error. The chain is built from TRBV13 and TRBJ2-7, with 9 bases aligning to TRBD1. There are 15 residues in the CDR3. Germline-derived CDR1 and CDR2 are PRHDT and FYEKMQ (reference sequence). The CDR3, as DNA: TGTGCCAGCAGCTCGCTGGGACAGGGTTCCTCCGAGCAGTACTTC. It codes for CASSSLGQGSSEQYF.

This clonotype was observed a few times. This chain joins TRBV24-1 and TRBJ2-1; 7 nucleotides match TRBD2. The CDR3 has 15 amino acids. In germline, CDR1 is KGHDR, CDR2 SFDVKD. Trimming took 1 base from V and 3 from J; bases not matched to a gene: 2. The CDR3 sequence: CATSDFPSGYNEQFF. The CDR3 bases are TGTGCCACCAGTGATTTCCCTAGCGGCTACAATGAGCAGTTCTTC.

This clonotype was counted ten times or more. This sequence joins TRBV3-1 and TRBJ2-7; 7 bases map to TRBD2. With 0 bases clipped from V and 1 base from J, the junction kept 9 bases outside the gene matches. The CDR3 is made up of 17 amino acids. Per germline, CDR1 LGHDT and CDR2 YNNKEL (reference sequence). The CDR3 DNA follows: TGTGCCAGCAGCCAAGAGACGGGGGGACCACTTTCCTACGAGCAGTACTTC. This sequence encodes CASSQETGGPLSYEQYF.

This clonotype was found a few times. V usage is TRBV12-3 or TRBV12-4 and J usage is TRBJ2-1; 7 nucleotides line up with TRBD2. Trimming removed 6 bases from V and 7 bases from J; junction bases left unmatched: 9. This CDR3 is 14 amino acids long. The DNA of the CDR3 is TGTGCCAGCAGCAATATACGGCGGGAGAATGAGCAGTTCTTC. Encoded protein: CASSNIRRENEQFF.

The chain uses TRBV27 and TRBJ2-2, with D unresolved. CDR1 and CDR2 from the germline V gene are MNHEY and SMNVEV (reference sequence). This CDR3 region has 16 residues. Trimming pared 5 bases from V and 6 bases from J, leaving 19 bases between. The chain's CDR3 is CASSLRTTLGPGELFF. The CDR3 nucleotides read TGTGCCAGCAGTCTACGGACCACTCTGGGTCCCGGGGAGCTGTTTTTT.

This clonotype was counted a few times. CDR3: CASSSEAGYEQYV. The CDR3 DNA follows: TGTGCCAGCAGCTCCGAGGCAGGCTACGAGCAGTACGTC. The rearrangement links TRBV7-6 to TRBJ2-7; D not resolved. The V end was cut by 4 bases, the J end by 3 bases, with 10 bases between. This CDR3 has 13 residues. The germline V gene has CDR1 SGHVS and CDR2 FNYEAQ.

The chain links TRBV11-3 to TRBJ2-1; 8 bases align to TRBD1. CDR3 length equals 15 residues. Germline V CDR1 and CDR2: SGHNT, YENEEA. Unmatched junction bases numbered 5, after V lost 3 bases and J lost 4 bases. The CDR3 DNA sequence: TGTGCCAGCAGCTTGACAGGGGATGGGTACAATGAGCAGTTCTTC. It encodes CASSLTGDGYNEQFF.

This clonotype was recorded a few times. CDR3 nucleotides: TGTGCCAGCAGTGAAGCGCCTCGGGGGAATCAGCCCCAGCATTTT. This encodes CASSEAPRGNQPQHF. V is TRBV6-1 and J is TRBJ1-5, with TRBD1 as a possible D gene (5 bases). V lost 0 bases and J lost 4, with 10 bases in between. In germline, CDR1 is MNHNS, CDR2 SASEGT. The CDR3 contains 15 residues.

J is TRBJ2-3 and V is TRBV18; no firm D call. The length of the CDR3 is 15 residues. Trimming took off 1 base at V and 2 bases at J, with 10 bases between the two ends. Germline assignment: CDR1 KGHSH and CDR2 LQKENI. CDR3 amino acids: CASSPRAQPTDTQYF. The CDR3 DNA sequence: TGTGCCAGCTCACCACGGGCCCAGCCCACAGATACGCAGTATTTT.

This clonotype has more than one count but fewer than ten. This chain connects TRBV27 to TRBJ1-4, with no clear D. CDR3 length equals 18 residues. V was pared by 7 bases and J by 0 bases, with 21 bases between. The germline V gene encodes CDR1 MNHEY and CDR2 SMNVEV (reference sequence). Here the CDR3 reads CASTPRRPGFATNEKLFF. CDR3 DNA sequence: TGTGCCAGCACACCCCGTAGACCGGGATTTGCAACTAATGAAAAACTGTTTTTT.

This clonotype was counted between two and nine times. V usage is TRBV4-1 and J usage is TRBJ2-2, with no clear D. Per germline, CDR1 MGHRA and CDR2 YSYEKL. The V gene lost 0 bases and the J gene lost 4 bases, with 12 bases spanning the gap. The CDR3 extends over 16 amino acids. The CDR3 protein is CASSQERLRGTGELFF. In DNA form, the CDR3 reads TGCGCCAGCAGCCAAGAGAGACTGCGTGGCACCGGGGAGCTGTTTTTT.

CDR3 region: CASLGGLYNEQFF. CDR3 DNA: TGTGCCAGCCTGGGGGGGCTCTACAATGAGCAGTTCTTC. J is TRBJ2-1 and V is TRBV7-6; TRBD2 is a possible D gene (7 bases). CDR3 size: 13 residues. V shed 8 bases and J shed 3 bases, with 11 bases lying between them. In germline, CDR1 is SGHVS, CDR2 FNYEAQ.

A few counts support this clonotype. The chain links TRBV6-5 to TRBJ1-5, with a weak D call TRBD1 (6 bases). V lost 2 bases and J lost 3, with 17 bases in between. CDR1 is MNHEY and CDR2 is SVGAGI in the germline V gene. This CDR3 has 17 residues. As DNA, the CDR3 is TGTGCCAGCAGTTACCAAGGCAGGGGCAGCTCCAATCAGCCCCAGCATTTT. Its protein product is CASSYQGRGSSNQPQHF.

The rearrangement uses TRBV20-1 and TRBJ2-7, with unresolved D. The germline gives CDR1 DFQATT, CDR2 SNEGSKA (reference sequence). The CDR3 runs 11 residues. Trimming took off 1 base at V and 6 bases at J, with 7 bases between the two ends. CDR3 sequence (DNA): TGCAGTGCTAGAGTCCAACTCGAGCAGTACGTC. Translation: CSARVQLEQYV.